These T cell receptor beta chains were read from a single sample in a study of T cells expressing NK-cell markers. TCRdb reworked the 5' RACE reads into one entry per CDR3 protein, no DNA. This table lists roughly 390,000 distinct CDR3 sequences. What was sequenced was blood T cells: a sorted CD56 or NKG2C T cell subset, CD4+ or CD8+ T cells, or bulk PBMC T cells (not recorded which). The receptors come from a woman in her forties or fifties in good health. Each CDR3 is given with its conserved first and last residue.

j_gene | v_gene | CDR3aa
TRBJ2-7 | TRBV2 | CASRLEAGGLYEQYF
TRBJ2-1 | TRBV20-1 | CSARAGASSYNEQFF
TRBJ1-1 | TRBV12-3/TRBV12-4 | CASSSRSPGLEAFF
TRBJ2-7 | TRBV24-1 | CATSEGDSSYEQYF
TRBJ2-1 | TRBV7-3 | CASSYDNYNEQFF
TRBJ1-5 | TRBV12-3/TRBV12-4 | CASSPRGQVNQPQHF
TRBJ2-3 | TRBV5-1 | CASSLLGEREWGDTQYF
TRBJ1-2 | TRBV5-1 | CASSLTRDGLYGYTF
TRBJ2-2 | TRBV19 | CASSGQGAGELFF
TRBJ2-5 | TRBV7-9 | CASSFPTSGTSQETQYF